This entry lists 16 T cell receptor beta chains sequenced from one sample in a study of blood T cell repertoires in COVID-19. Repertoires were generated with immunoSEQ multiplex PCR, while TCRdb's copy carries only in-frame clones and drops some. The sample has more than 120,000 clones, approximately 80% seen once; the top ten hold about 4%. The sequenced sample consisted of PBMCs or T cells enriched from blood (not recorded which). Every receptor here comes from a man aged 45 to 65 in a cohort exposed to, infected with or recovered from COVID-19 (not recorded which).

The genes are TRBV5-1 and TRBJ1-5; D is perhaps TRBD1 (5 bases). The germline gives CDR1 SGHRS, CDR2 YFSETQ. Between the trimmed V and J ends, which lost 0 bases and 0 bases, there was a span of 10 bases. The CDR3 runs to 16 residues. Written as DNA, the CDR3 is TGCGCCAGCAGCTTGGCGGGGGGAAATAGCAATCAGCCCCAGCATTTT. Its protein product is CASSLAGGNSNQPQHF.

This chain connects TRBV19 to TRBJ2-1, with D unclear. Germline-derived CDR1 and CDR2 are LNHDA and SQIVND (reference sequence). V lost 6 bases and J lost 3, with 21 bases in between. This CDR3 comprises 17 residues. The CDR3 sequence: CASSATVGVSHYNEQFF. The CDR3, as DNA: TGTGCCAGTAGCGCCACGGTTGGAGTCTCTCACTACAATGAGCAGTTCTTC.

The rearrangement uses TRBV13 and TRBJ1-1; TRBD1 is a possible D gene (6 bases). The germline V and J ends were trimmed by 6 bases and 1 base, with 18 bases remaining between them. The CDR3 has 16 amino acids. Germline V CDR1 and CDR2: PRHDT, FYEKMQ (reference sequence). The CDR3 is CASSPNRASRNTEAFF. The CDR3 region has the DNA TGTGCCAGCAGTCCTAACAGGGCCTCACGGAACACTGAAGCTTTCTTT.

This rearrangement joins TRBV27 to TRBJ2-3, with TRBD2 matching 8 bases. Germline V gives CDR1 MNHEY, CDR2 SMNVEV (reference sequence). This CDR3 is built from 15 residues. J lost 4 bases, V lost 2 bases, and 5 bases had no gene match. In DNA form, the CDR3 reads TGTGCCAGCAGTTTAAGACGGGGGGGTGCAGATACGCAGTATTTT. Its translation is CASSLRRGGADTQYF.

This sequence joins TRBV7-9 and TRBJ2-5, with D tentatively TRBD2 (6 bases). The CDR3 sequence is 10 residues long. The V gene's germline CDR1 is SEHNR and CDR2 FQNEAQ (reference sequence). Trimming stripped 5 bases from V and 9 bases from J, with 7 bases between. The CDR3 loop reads CASSGGAQYF. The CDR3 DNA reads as TGTGCCAGCAGCGGCGGGGCCCAGTACTTC.

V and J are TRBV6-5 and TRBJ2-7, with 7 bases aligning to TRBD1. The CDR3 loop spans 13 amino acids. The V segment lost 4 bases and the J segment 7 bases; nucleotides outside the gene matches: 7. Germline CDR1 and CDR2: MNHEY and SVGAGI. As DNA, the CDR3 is TGTGCCAGCAGTTCCTACAGGGGCGGTGAGCAGTACTTC. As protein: CASSSYRGGEQYF.

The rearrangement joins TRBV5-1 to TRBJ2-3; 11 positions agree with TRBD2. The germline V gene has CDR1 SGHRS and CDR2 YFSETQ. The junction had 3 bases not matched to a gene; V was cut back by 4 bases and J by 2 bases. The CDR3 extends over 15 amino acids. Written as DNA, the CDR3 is TGCGCCAGCAGCACGGGACTAGCGGTCACAGATACGCAGTATTTT. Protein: CASSTGLAVTDTQYF.

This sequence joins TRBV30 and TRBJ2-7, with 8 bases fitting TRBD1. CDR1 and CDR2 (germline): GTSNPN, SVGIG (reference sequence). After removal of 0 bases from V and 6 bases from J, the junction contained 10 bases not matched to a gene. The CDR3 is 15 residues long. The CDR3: CAWSVPVDRAPEQYF. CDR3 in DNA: TGTGCCTGGAGTGTACCTGTGGACAGGGCTCCCGAGCAGTACTTC.

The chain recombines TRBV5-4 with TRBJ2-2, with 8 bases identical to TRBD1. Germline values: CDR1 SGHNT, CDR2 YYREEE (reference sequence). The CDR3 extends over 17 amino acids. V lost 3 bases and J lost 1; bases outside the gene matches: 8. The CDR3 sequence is CASSSPFGQGNTGELFF. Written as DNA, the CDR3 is TGTGCCAGCAGCTCCCCCTTCGGACAGGGGAACACCGGGGAGCTGTTTTTT.

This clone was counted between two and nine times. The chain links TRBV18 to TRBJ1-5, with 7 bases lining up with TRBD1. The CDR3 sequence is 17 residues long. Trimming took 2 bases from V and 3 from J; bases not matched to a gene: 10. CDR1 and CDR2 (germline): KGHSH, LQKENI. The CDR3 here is CASSPVPKGGLNQPQHF. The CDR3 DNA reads TGTGCCAGCTCACCAGTTCCAAAAGGGGGCCTCAATCAGCCCCAGCATTTT. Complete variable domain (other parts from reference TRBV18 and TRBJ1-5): NAGVMQNPRHLVRRRGQEARLRCSPMKGHSHVYWYRQLPEEGLKFMVYLQKENIIDESGMPKERFSAEFPKEGPSILRIQQVVRGDSAAYFCASSPVPKGGLNQPQHFGDGTRLSIL.

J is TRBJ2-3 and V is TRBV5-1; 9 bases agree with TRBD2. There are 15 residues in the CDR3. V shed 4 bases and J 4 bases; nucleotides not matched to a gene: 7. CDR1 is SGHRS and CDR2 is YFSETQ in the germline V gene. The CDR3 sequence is CASSLGAGGPDTQYF. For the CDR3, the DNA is TGCGCCAGCAGCCTGGGGGCGGGAGGGCCAGATACGCAGTATTTT.

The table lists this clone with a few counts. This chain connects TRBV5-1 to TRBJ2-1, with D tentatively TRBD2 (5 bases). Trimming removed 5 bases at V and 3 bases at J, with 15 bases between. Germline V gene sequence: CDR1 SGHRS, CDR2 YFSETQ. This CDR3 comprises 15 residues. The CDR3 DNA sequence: TGCGCCAGCAGAGAGGGCGGGCAACACTACAATGAGCAGTTCTTC. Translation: CASREGGQHYNEQFF.

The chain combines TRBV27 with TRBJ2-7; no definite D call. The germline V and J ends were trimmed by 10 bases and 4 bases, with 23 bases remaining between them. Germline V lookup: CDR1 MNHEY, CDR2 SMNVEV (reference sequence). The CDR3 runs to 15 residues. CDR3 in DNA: TGTGCCAACTCAATCGGCTACTACCCTTTATACGAGCAGTACTTC. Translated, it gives CANSIGYYPLYEQYF.

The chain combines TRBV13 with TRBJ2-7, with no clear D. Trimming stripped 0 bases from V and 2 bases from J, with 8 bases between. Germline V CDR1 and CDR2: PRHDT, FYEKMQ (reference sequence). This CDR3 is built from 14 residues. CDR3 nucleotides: TGTGCCAGCAGCTTAGGGGCGGTCCCCTACGAGCAGTACTTC. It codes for CASSLGAVPYEQYF.

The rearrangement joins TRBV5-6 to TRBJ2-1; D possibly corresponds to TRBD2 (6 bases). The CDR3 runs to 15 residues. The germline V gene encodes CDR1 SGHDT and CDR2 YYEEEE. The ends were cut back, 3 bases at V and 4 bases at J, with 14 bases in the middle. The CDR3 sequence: CASSSTGGAYNEQFF. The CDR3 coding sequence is TGTGCCAGCAGCTCCACTGGCGGGGCTTACAATGAGCAGTTCTTC.

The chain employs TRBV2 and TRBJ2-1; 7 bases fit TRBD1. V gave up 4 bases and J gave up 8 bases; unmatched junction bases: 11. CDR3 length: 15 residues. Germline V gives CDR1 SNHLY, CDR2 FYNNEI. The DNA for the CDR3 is TGTGCCAGCAGTGTGGACAGGTTTGAGCATGATGAGCAGTTCTTC. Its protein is CASSVDRFEHDEQFF.